Each of the 26 T cell receptor beta chains below was sequenced from the same sample in a study of blood T cell repertoires in COVID-19. Sequencing used immunoSEQ multiplex PCR; TCRdb keeps in-frame clones, though not all of them. The sample records hundreds of thousands of clones, around 87% being singletons. Material: PBMCs or T cells enriched from blood (not recorded which). The receptors were gathered from a man aged 35 to 55 in a cohort exposed to, infected with or recovered from COVID-19 (not recorded which).

This clone was counted many times. The CDR3 loop is CASSPDGQGTDTQYF. CDR3 in DNA: TGTGCCAGCAGCCCCGACGGACAGGGTACAGATACGCAGTATTTT. The chain links TRBV7-2 to TRBJ2-3; 8 bases align to TRBD1. The CDR3 totals 15 residues. Trimming cost V 5 bases and J 3 bases; bases outside gene matches: 7. Germline V gene lookup returns CDR1 SGHTA and CDR2 FQGNSA. The whole variable domain, remainder taken from reference TRBV7-2 and TRBJ2-3, is GAGVSQSPSNKVTEKGKDVELRCDPISGHTALYWYRQSLGQGLEFLIYFQGNSAPDKSGLPSDRFSAERTGGSVSTLTIQRTQQEDSAVYLCASSPDGQGTDTQYFGPGTRLTVL.

This sequence joins TRBV19 and TRBJ1-1, with a weak D call TRBD1 (6 bases). The CDR3 length is 13 residues. The germline V gene has CDR1 LNHDA and CDR2 SQIVND (reference sequence). Trimming took 5 bases from V and 8 from J, leaving 15 bases between them. The CDR3 DNA is TGTGCCAGTAGTCTACCCCAGGGGCCCGAAGCTTTCTTT. Encoded protein: CASSLPQGPEAFF. Full variable domain (remainder filled in from reference TRBV19 and TRBJ1-1): DGGITQSPKYLFRKEGQNVTLSCEQNLNHDAMYWYRQDPGQGLRLIYYSQIVNDFQKGDIAEGYSVSREKKESFPLTVTSAQKNPTAFYLCASSLPQGPEAFFGQGTRLTVV.

V gene TRBV28 combines with J gene TRBJ1-5; 7 nucleotides agree with TRBD1. V was clipped by 1 base and J by 4 bases; unmatched bases: 4. Looked up from germline, CDR1 is MDHEN and CDR2 is SYDVKM. The CDR3 loop spans 15 amino acids. This CDR3 reads CASSLSDRRNQPQHF. The CDR3 DNA is TGTGCCAGCAGTTTATCGGACAGGAGAAATCAGCCCCAGCATTTT.

The V call is TRBV10-3, the J call TRBJ2-3, with 8 bases that match TRBD2. J gave up 3 bases and V 4 bases, and 6 bases lay outside the gene matches. Germline V gives CDR1 ENHRY, CDR2 SYGVKD. The CDR3 has 15 residues. CDR3 nucleotide sequence: TGTGCCATCAGTGGCAGTGGCGGGAGGACAGATACGCAGTATTTT. It is translated as CAISGSGGRTDTQYF.

This sequence joins TRBV9 and TRBJ2-1; 11 bases align to TRBD2. Germline assignment: CDR1 SGDLS and CDR2 YYNGEE. The CDR3 runs to 16 residues. The ends lost 4 bases at V and 1 base at J; junction bases unmatched: 4. The DNA for the CDR3 is TGTGCCAGCAGCAGGACTAGCGGGCTATCCTACAATGAGCAGTTCTTC. Translating gives CASSRTSGLSYNEQFF. The entire variable domain, with the rest obtained from reference TRBV9 and TRBJ2-1, is as follows: DSGVTQTPKHLITATGQRVTLRCSPRSGDLSVYWYQQSLDQGLQFLIQYYNGEERAKGNILERFSAQQFPDLHSELNLSSLELGDSALYFCASSRTSGLSYNEQFFGPGTRLTVL.

The rearrangement uses TRBV9 and TRBJ2-7; D is unclear. CDR3 size: 15 residues. CDR1 is SGDLS and CDR2 is YYNGEE in the germline V gene. The V end was cut by 2 bases, the J end by 3 bases, with 15 bases between. CDR3 nucleotide sequence: TGTGCCAGCAGCGTCGGTGCCCCGCCCCTCTACGAGCAGTACTTC. Residues: CASSVGAPPLYEQYF.

V usage is TRBV5-1 and J usage is TRBJ1-1, with 9 bases matching TRBD1. CDR3 length equals 17 residues. V was clipped by 2 bases and J by 5 bases; unmatched bases: 13. Germline V lookup: CDR1 SGHRS, CDR2 YFSETQ. This chain's CDR3 is CASSFTGGAPYSTEAFF. The CDR3 DNA reads as TGCGCCAGCAGCTTTACAGGGGGCGCCCCTTATAGTACTGAAGCTTTCTTT.

The CDR3 protein is CAWSVHTSGNTIYF. As DNA, the CDR3 is TGTGCCTGGAGTGTACACACCTCGGGGAACACCATATATTTT. This chain uses TRBV30 with TRBJ1-3; D is unclear. Germline V gene lookup returns CDR1 GTSNPN and CDR2 SVGIG (reference sequence). The CDR3 is 14 residues long. Trimming removed 0 bases from V and 7 bases from J, with 13 bases in between. The full variable domain, in which reference TRBV30 and TRBJ1-3 provide the parts outside the CDR3, is SQTIHQWPATLVQPVGSPLSLECTVEGTSNPNLYWYRQAAGRGLQLLFYSVGIGQISSEVPQNLSASRPQDRQFILSSKKLLLSDSGFYLCAWSVHTSGNTIYFGEGSWLTVV.

The J gene is TRBJ1-1, the V gene TRBV5-1; D is undetermined. Germline loops: CDR1 SGHRS, CDR2 YFSETQ. Trimming stripped 7 bases from V and 1 base from J, with 11 bases between. The CDR3 consists of 13 residues. The CDR3 sequence is CASRRAENTEAFF. For the CDR3, the DNA is TGCGCCAGCCGGAGGGCTGAGAACACTGAAGCTTTCTTT.

The chain is built from TRBV11-2 and TRBJ2-7; a weak D match, TRBD1 (6 bases). Germline V CDR1 and CDR2: SGHAT, FQNNGV. CDR3 size: 14 residues. V lost 6 bases, J lost 5 bases, and 17 bases lay in between. The CDR3 loop is CASSNRLRDNEQYF. The CDR3 DNA sequence: TGTGCCAGCAGTAATCGTCTTAGGGACAACGAGCAGTACTTC.

The chain's CDR3 is CATSRSPSNNSPLHF. The CDR3 bases are TGTGCCACCAGCAGAAGCCCAAGTAATAATTCACCCCTCCACTTT. The chain combines TRBV15 with TRBJ1-6; no definite D call. The CDR3 contains 15 residues. Germline V gives CDR1 LNHNV, CDR2 YYDKDF (reference sequence). V lost 2 bases to trimming and J lost 5 bases, with 10 bases between them.

As for this clone: The sample carries other DNA sequences with the same CDR3. The chain links TRBV5-4 to TRBJ2-6; D perhaps matches TRBD2 (5 bases). Per the germline V gene, CDR1 is SGHNT and CDR2 is YYREEE (reference sequence). The V end was cut by 8 bases, the J end by 1 base, with 16 bases between. This CDR3 has 16 amino acids. Here the CDR3 DNA reads TGTGCCAGTAGCCACAAGAGGGTTTCTGGGGCCAACGTCCTGACTTTC. It codes for CASSHKRVSGANVLTF.

The chain links TRBV18 to TRBJ2-7; D is possibly TRBD2 (5 bases). The CDR3 extends over 15 amino acids. Looked up from germline, CDR1 is KGHSH and CDR2 is LQKENI. The V end lost 5 bases, the J end lost 0 bases, and 14 bases lay between the germline ends. The CDR3 region has the DNA TGTGCCAGCTCATCCCGGGATCCCCCCTCCTACGAGCAGTACTTC. Translated: CASSSRDPPSYEQYF.

This chain links TRBV4-2 with TRBJ1-4; D ambiguous. Germline V CDR1 and CDR2: LGHNA, YNFKEQ. V lost 7 bases and J 8 bases, leaving 14 bases between the germline ends. This CDR3 region has 13 residues. CDR3 sequence: CASMSLEEEKLFF. Written as DNA, the CDR3 is TGTGCCAGCATGAGCCTAGAGGAGGAAAAACTGTTTTTT.

The gene calls are TRBV2 and TRBJ2-1, with TRBD2 matching over 11 bases. The CDR3 spans 18 residues. Per germline, CDR1 SNHLY and CDR2 FYNNEI. The junction had 12 bases not matched to a gene; V was cut back by 3 bases and J by 5 bases. CDR3 bases: TGTGCCAGCAGTGACCCTAGCGGGAGGACAGGAATAGACAATGAGCAGTTCTTC. Its translation is CASSDPSGRTGIDNEQFF.

The chain couples TRBV19 to TRBJ2-7, with TRBD1 matching over 7 bases. V trimming: 3 bases; J trimming: 3 bases; junction bases outside the gene matches: 8. The CDR3 contains 15 residues. Germline V lookup: CDR1 LNHDA, CDR2 SQIVND (reference sequence). This chain's CDR3 is CASSMGQTGFYEQYF. As DNA, the CDR3 is TGTGCCAGTAGTATGGGACAGACAGGTTTCTACGAGCAGTACTTC.

This chain joins TRBV24-1 and TRBJ1-2; D call uncertain. Trimming stripped 7 bases from V and 1 base from J, with 15 bases between. This CDR3 has 15 amino acids. The V gene's germline CDR1 is KGHDR and CDR2 SFDVKD. CDR3 sequence: CATSGGPRDNYGYTF. Here the CDR3 DNA reads TGTGCCACCAGCGGTGGGCCACGAGATAACTATGGCTACACCTTC.

This clone came up once. The rearrangement uses TRBV7-9 and TRBJ2-4; 9 bases align to TRBD2. V dropped 5 bases and J dropped 8; count of bases not matched to a gene: 1. The CDR3 covers 12 residues. The germline gives CDR1 SEHNR, CDR2 FQNEAQ (reference sequence). The CDR3 DNA reads TGTGCCAGCAGCCCTAGCGGGGACATTCAGTACTTC. Amino acids: CASSPSGDIQYF.

This clone was seen a single time. The V gene is TRBV28, the J gene TRBJ1-4; perhaps TRBD1 as D (5 bases). This CDR3 comprises 14 residues. Trimming removed 2 bases at V and 8 bases at J, with 12 bases between. Germline CDR1 MDHEN, CDR2 SYDVKM. This CDR3 reads CASSLGGFGEKLFF. The CDR3 bases are TGTGCCAGCAGTTTAGGGGGGTTCGGGGAAAAACTGTTTTTT. Full variable domain (missing parts from reference TRBV28 and TRBJ1-4): DVKVTQSSRYLVKRTGEKVFLECVQDMDHENMFWYRQDPGLGLRLIYFSYDVKMKEKGDIPEGYSVSREKKERFSLILESASTNQTSMYLCASSLGGFGEKLFFGSGTQLSVL.

The genes are TRBV19 and TRBJ1-5, with D possibly matching TRBD1 (6 bases). V was cut by 0 bases and J by 9 bases, with 21 bases left in between. This CDR3 contains 17 residues. CDR1 and CDR2 (germline): LNHDA, SQIVND (reference sequence). In DNA form, the CDR3 reads TGTGCCAGTAGTATAGACCCTAGGACAGCAGGCTCTCGGCCCCAGCATTTT. Protein product: CASSIDPRTAGSRPQHF. The variable domain in full, completed from reference TRBV19 and TRBJ1-5, reads DGGITQSPKYLFRKEGQNVTLSCEQNLNHDAMYWYRQDPGQGLRLIYYSQIVNDFQKGDIAEGYSVSREKKESFPLTVTSAQKNPTAFYLCASSIDPRTAGSRPQHFGDGTRLSIL.

As concerns this clone: Distinct nucleotide sequences in the sample also encode this CDR3. J is TRBJ1-6 and V is TRBV19; D possibly corresponds to TRBD1 (5 bases). The V gene's germline CDR1 is LNHDA and CDR2 SQIVND (reference sequence). With 3 bases removed from V and 6 bases from J, the gap between germline ends came to 6 bases. The CDR3 spans 13 residues. As DNA, the CDR3 is TGTGCCAGTAGTATTAGGGGTAATTCACCCCTCCACTTT. Translating gives CASSIRGNSPLHF.

The V call is TRBV4-1, the J call TRBJ1-2, with D possibly being TRBD1 (6 bases). The germline CDR1 and CDR2 sequences are MGHRA and YSYEKL. Trimming removed 3 bases from V and 4 bases from J, with 12 bases in between. There are 14 residues in the CDR3. The CDR3 DNA follows: TGCGCCAGCAGCCACCCAGGGGCAACCTATGGCTACACCTTC. Amino acids: CASSHPGATYGYTF.

The chain carries TRBV6-6 and TRBJ2-5; TRBD2 matches at 15 bases. V shed 5 bases and J 2 bases; nucleotides not matched to a gene: 6. Germline CDR1 MNHNY, CDR2 SVGAGI (reference sequence). This CDR3 contains 17 residues. In DNA, the CDR3 is TGTGCCAGCAGTCCCGGACTAGCGGGAGGGATTCAAGAGACCCAGTACTTC. Amino acid sequence: CASSPGLAGGIQETQYF.

The chain couples TRBV11-2 to TRBJ2-7; possible D gene TRBD1, 6 bases. The CDR3 runs to 15 residues. With 4 bases removed from V and 4 bases from J, the gap between germline ends came to 17 bases. From germline, CDR1 is SGHAT and CDR2 FQNNGV. The chain's CDR3 is CASSYSGTTSYEQYF. The CDR3 bases are TGTGCCAGCAGCTACTCCGGGACAACCAGTTACGAGCAGTACTTC.

The chain has TRBV10-3 and TRBJ2-1; D uncertain. The germline gives CDR1 ENHRY, CDR2 SYGVKD. CDR3 length: 14 amino acids. V was pared by 7 bases and J by 5 bases, with 15 bases between. CDR3 bases: TGTGCCATCAAGCCCCCGACTGGAGACAATGAGCAGTTCTTC. Its translation is CAIKPPTGDNEQFF.

The table lists this clone with many counts. The chain recombines TRBV5-4 with TRBJ1-2; a possible D gene is TRBD1 (6 bases). This CDR3 comprises 15 residues. The V and J ends lost 4 bases and 4 bases respectively, with 17 bases between them. Germline assignment: CDR1 SGHNT and CDR2 YYREEE (reference sequence). The CDR3 sequence is CASSQETGTIYGYTF. CDR3 DNA sequence: TGTGCCAGCAGCCAAGAAACCGGGACAATCTATGGCTACACCTTC.